The entry below gives a single T cell receptor beta chain sequence along with its context. Its antigen is unknown. This CDR3 is built from 15 residues. With 3 bases clipped from V and 4 bases from J, the junction kept 5 bases outside the gene matches. Germline V gene sequence: CDR1 DFQATT, CDR2 SNEGSKA (reference sequence). This sample is part of a study of response to subunit inactivated influenza vaccine. General study findings and limits: There was a suggestion from the authors that each seasonal influenza vaccination recruits few new T cells.

TCRdb called the RT-PCR reads again in MiXCR, with one record for every CDR3 protein. The data contain hundreds of thousands of distinct CDR3 sequences, about a fifth of them seen just once; the ten biggest clones take up 11%. The chain joins TRBV20-1 to TRBJ2-3, with 12 nucleotides matching TRBD2. Material: PBMCs from blood, obtained 4 to 6 days after vaccination. The clonotype comes from a man in his forties or fifties who received an inactivated influenza vaccine. The CDR3 loop reads CSARRLAGVPDTQYF. The DNA of the CDR3 is TGCAGTGCTAGGAGACTAGCGGGAGTACCAGATACGCAGTATTTT.